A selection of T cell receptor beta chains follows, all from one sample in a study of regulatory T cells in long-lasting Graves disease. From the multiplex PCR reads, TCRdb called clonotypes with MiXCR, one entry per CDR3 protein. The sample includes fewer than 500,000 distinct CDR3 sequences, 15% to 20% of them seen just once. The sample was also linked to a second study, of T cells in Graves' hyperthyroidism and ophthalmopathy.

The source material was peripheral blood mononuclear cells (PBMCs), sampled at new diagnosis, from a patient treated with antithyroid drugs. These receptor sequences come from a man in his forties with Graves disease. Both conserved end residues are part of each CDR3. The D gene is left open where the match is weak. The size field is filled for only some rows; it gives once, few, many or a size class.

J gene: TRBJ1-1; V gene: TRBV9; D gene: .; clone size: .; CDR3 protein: CASSSQGRGTEAFF; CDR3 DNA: TGTGCCAGCAGCTCCCAGGGGAGGGGAACTGAAGCTTTCTTT
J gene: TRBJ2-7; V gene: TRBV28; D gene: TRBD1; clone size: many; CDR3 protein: CASSGHDRGLTPYEQYF; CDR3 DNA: TGTGCCAGCAGTGGTCACGACAGGGGGCTAACCCCCTACGAGCAGTACTTC
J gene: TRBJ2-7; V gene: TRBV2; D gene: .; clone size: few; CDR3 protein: CASSGPGDHTLSGYEQYF; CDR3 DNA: TGTGCCAGCAGTGGTCCGGGAGACCATACCTTGTCAGGGTACGAGCAGTACTTC
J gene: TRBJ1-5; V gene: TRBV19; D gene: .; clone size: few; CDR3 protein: CASSISLGQPQHF; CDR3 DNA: TGTGCCAGTAGTATCTCTTTAGGTCAGCCCCAGCATTTT
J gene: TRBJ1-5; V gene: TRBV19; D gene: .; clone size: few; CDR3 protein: CAASSITGRRDSNQPQHF; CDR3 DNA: TGTGCCGCCAGTAGTATTACCGGACGGCGAGATAGCAATCAGCCCCAGCATTTT
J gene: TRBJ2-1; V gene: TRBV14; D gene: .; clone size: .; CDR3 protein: CASSQDSQSYNEQFF; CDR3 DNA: TGTGCCAGCAGCCAAGATTCACAGTCCTACAATGAGCAGTTCTTC
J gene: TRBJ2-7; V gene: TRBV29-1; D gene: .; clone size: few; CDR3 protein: CSVFSGRLLNEQYF; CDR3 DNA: TGCAGCGTTTTCAGCGGGCGCCTCCTCAACGAGCAGTACTTC
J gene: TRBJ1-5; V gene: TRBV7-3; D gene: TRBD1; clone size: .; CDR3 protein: CASSQGQFNQPQHF; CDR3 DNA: TGTGCCAGCAGCCAGGGACAGTTCAATCAGCCCCAGCATTTT
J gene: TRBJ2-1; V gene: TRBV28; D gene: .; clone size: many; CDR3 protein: CASSAGGATNEQFF; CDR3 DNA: TGTGCCAGCAGTGCAGGGGGGGCCACTAATGAGCAGTTCTTC
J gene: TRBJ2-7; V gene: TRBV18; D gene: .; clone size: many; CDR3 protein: CASSPEGDEQYF; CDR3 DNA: TGTGCCAGCTCACCAGAGGGCGACGAGCAGTACTTC
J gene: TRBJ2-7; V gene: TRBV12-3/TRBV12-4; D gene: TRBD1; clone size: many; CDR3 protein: CASSSWDRGIHEQYF; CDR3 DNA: TGTGCCAGCAGCTCGTGGGACAGGGGAATCCACGAGCAGTACTTC
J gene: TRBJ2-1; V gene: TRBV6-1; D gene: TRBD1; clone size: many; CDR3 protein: CASSMSGTGPYNEQFF; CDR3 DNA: TGTGCCAGCAGTATGTCCGGGACAGGGCCTTACAATGAGCAGTTCTTC
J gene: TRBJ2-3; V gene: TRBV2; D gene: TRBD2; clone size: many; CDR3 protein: CASSDGAGGPTDTQYF; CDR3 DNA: TGTGCCAGCAGTGACGGTGCGGGAGGGCCTACAGATACGCAGTATTTT
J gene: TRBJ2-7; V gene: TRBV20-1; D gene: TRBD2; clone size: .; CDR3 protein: CSARATSGRAYKQYF; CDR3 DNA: TGCAGTGCTAGAGCGACTAGCGGGAGGGCTTACAAGCAGTACTTC
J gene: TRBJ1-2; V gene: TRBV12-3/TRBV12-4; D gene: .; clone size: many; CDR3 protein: CASSRYRVHYGYTF; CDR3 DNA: TGTGCCAGCAGTCGCTACAGGGTCCACTATGGCTACACCTTC
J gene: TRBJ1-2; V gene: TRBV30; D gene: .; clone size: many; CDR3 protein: CAWSTPGGFYGYTF; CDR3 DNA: TGTGCCTGGAGCACCCCCGGCGGATTCTATGGCTACACCTTC
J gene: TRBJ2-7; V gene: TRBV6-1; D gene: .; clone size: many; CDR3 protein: CASSELAGIETYEQYF; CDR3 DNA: TGTGCCAGCAGTGAATTGGCCGGAATTGAAACCTACGAGCAGTACTTC
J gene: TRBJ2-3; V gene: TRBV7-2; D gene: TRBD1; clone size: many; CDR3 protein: CASSFHNRGQGTDTQYF; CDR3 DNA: TGTGCCAGCAGCTTTCACAACAGGGGGCAAGGCACAGATACGCAGTATTTT
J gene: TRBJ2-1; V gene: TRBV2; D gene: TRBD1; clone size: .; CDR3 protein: CASSEARGPYNEQFF; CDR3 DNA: TGTGCCAGCAGTGAGGCCAGGGGGCCTTACAATGAGCAGTTCTTC
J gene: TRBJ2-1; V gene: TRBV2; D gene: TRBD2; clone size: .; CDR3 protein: CASSGTSYNERFF; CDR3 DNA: TGTGCCAGCAGTGGGACTAGCTACAATGAGCGGTTCTTC
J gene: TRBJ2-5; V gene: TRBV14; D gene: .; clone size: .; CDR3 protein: CASSQDTAAQYF; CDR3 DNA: TGTGCCAGCAGCCAAGACACGGCGGCCCAGTACTTC
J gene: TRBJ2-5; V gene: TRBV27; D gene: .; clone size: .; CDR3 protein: CASSLWRGAGHETQYF; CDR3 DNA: TGTGCCAGCAGTTTATGGAGGGGCGCAGGGCATGAGACCCAGTACTTC
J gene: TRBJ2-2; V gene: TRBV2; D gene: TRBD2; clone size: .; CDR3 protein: CASSTGTSGRGLVF; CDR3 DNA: TGTGCCAGCAGCACCGGGACTAGCGGGAGAGGGCTGGTTTTT
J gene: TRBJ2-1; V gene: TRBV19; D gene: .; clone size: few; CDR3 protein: CASSIFEGSNEQFF; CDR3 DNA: TGTGCCAGTAGTATTTTTGAGGGCTCCAATGAGCAGTTCTTC
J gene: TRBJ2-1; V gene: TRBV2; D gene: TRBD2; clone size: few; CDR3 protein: CGSSAGTSGHNEQFF; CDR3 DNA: TGTGGCAGCAGTGCCGGGACTAGCGGGCACAATGAGCAGTTCTTC
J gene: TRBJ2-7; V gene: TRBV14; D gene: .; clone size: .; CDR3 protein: CASSRAGPGYEQYF; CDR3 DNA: TGTGCCAGCAGCCGTGCCGGTCCAGGGTACGAGCAGTACTTC
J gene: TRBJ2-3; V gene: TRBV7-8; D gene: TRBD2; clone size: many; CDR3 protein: CASRPRGGRLDTQYF; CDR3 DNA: TGTGCCAGCAGACCCCGGGGAGGGAGGCTAGATACGCAGTATTTT
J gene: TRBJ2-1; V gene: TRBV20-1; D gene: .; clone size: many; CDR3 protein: CSAGLGRYEQFF; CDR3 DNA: TGCAGTGCTGGGTTAGGAAGGTATGAGCAGTTCTTC
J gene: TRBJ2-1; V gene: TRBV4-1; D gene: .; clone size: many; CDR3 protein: CASSQPLAEQFF; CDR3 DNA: TGCGCCAGCAGCCAACCCCTTGCTGAGCAGTTCTTC
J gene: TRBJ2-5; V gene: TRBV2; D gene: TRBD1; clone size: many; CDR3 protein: CASNRDRTQETQYF; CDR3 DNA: TGTGCCAGCAATCGGGACAGAACCCAAGAGACCCAGTACTTC
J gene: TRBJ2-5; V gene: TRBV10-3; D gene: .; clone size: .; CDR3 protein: CAISESAAGYQETQYF; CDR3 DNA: TGTGCCATCAGTGAGTCCGCGGCGGGGTACCAAGAGACCCAGTACTTC
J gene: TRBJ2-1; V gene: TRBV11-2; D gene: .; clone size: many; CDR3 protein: CASSLELVNEQFF; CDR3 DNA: TGTGCCAGCAGCTTGGAACTAGTCAATGAGCAGTTCTTC
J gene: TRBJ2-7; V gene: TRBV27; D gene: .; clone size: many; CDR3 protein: CASSSREPSLYEQYF; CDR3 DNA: TGTGCCAGCAGTAGCCGCGAGCCGTCGCTCTACGAGCAGTACTTC
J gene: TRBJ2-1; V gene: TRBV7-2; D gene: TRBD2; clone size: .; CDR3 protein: CASSLALAASGTLNEQFF; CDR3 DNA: TGTGCCAGCAGCTTAGCCCTGGCGGCTAGCGGGACCCTTAATGAGCAGTTCTTC
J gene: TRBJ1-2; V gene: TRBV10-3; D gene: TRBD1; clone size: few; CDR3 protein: CAISESTGDYTF; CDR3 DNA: TGTGCCATCAGTGAATCGACAGGGGACTACACCTTC
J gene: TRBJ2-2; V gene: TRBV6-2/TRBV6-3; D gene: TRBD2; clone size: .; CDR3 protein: CASSGPTSGSPNANTGELFF; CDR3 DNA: TGTGCCAGCAGTGGCCCTACTAGCGGGAGTCCAAACGCGAACACCGGGGAGCTGTTTTTT
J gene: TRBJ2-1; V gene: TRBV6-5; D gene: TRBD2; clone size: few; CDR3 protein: CASSFTRRAGGDEQFF; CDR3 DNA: TGTGCCAGCAGTTTCACCCGGCGTGCGGGAGGCGATGAGCAGTTCTTC
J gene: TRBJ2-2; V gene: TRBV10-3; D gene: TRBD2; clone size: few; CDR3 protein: CAISVTSGRSTGELFF; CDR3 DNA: TGTGCCATCAGTGTCACTAGCGGGAGAAGCACCGGGGAGCTGTTTTTT
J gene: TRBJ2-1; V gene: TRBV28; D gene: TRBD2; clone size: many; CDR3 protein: CASTPGLAGGSGYNEQFF; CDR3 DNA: TGTGCCAGCACACCGGGACTAGCGGGAGGGAGTGGATACAATGAGCAGTTCTTC
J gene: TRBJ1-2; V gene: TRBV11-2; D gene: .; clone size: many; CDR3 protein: CASSLVPGANYGYTF; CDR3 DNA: TGTGCCAGCAGCTTAGTTCCAGGGGCTAACTATGGCTACACCTTC
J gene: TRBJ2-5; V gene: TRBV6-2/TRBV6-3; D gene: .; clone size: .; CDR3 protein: CASSYILETQYF; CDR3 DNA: TGTGCCAGCAGTTACATCTTGGAGACCCAGTACTTC
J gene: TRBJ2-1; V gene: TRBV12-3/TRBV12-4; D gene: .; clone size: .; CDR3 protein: CASGGGTSTQNEQFF; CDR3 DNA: TGTGCCAGTGGGGGGGGGACAAGTACCCAAAATGAGCAGTTCTTC
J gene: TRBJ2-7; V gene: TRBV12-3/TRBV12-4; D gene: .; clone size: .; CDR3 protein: CAISASGYSYEQYF; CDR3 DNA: TGTGCCATCAGTGCCAGCGGGTACTCCTACGAGCAGTACTTC
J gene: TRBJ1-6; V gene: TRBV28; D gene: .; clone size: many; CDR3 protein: CASSFPGLVSPLHF; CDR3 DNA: TGTGCCAGCAGTTTCCCAGGCCTCGTTTCACCCCTCCACTTT
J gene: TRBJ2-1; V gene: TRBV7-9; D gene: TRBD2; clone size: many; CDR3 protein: CASSPPGLAKYNEQFF; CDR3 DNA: TGTGCCAGCAGCCCCCCGGGACTAGCAAAATACAATGAGCAGTTCTTC
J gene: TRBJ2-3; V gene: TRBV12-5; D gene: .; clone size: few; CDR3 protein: CASGLAGRWGDTQYF; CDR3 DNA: TGTGCTAGTGGTTTGGCAGGCAGGTGGGGTGATACGCAGTATTTT
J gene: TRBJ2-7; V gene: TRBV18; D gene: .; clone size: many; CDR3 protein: CASSPQTASYEQYF; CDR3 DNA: TGTGCCAGCTCACCACAAACAGCCTCCTACGAGCAGTACTTC
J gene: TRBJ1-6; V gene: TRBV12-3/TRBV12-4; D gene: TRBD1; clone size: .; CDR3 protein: CASSDRANSPLHF; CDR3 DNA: TGTGCCAGCAGCGACAGGGCCAATTCACCCCTCCACTTT
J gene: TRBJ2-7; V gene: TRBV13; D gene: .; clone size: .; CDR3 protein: CASSGTIYEQHF; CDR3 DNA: TGTGCCAGCAGCGGGACAATTTACGAGCAGCACTTC
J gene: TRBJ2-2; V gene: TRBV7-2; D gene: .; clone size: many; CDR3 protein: CASSQEGHTGELFF; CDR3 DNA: TGTGCCAGCAGCCAGGAGGGGCACACCGGGGAGCTGTTTTTT
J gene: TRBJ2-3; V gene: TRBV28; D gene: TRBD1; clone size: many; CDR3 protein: CASSLGTGGRRTDTQYF; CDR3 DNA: TGTGCCAGCAGTTTAGGGACAGGGGGCAGGAGAACAGATACGCAGTATTTT
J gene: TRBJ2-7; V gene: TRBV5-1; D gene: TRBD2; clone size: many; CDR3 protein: CASSLAPTSGGTYEQYF; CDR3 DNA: TGCGCCAGCAGCTTGGCCCCTACTAGCGGGGGGACCTACGAGCAGTACTTC
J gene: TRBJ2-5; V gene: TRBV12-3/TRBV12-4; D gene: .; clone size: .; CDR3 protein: CASSPPRGAQETQYF; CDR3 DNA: TGTGCCAGCAGTCCGCCGAGGGGGGCCCAAGAGACCCAGTACTTC
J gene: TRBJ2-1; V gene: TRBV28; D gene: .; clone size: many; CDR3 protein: CASSRAGNHNEQFF; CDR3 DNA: TGTGCCAGCAGTCGAGCCGGGAATCACAATGAGCAGTTCTTC